This TCR beta chain is drawn from a study of blood T cell repertoires in COVID-19. Background on the study: T cells, B-cell-depleted T cells, or PBMCs supplied cDNA or gDNA.

In the original workflow: Amplified reference gene primers provided the basis for estimating nucleated cell counts. The repertoire was sequenced with immunoSEQ multiplex PCR; TCRdb's copy has only in-frame clones and lacks some. That table gives V, J and clone size, and the DNA gave D and trimming. Of roughly 240,000 clones in the sample, more than 70% are singletons; the top ten hold about 5.4%. This CDR3 has 16 amino acids. The ends lost 0 bases at V and 6 bases at J; junction bases unmatched: 8. CDR1 is SGHRS and CDR2 is YFSETQ in the germline V gene. The receptor's source is a woman older than 75 with COVID-19, enrolled during active disease. Sequenced material: peripheral blood. The chain recombines TRBV5-1 with TRBJ2-3; the match to TRBD2 covers 9 bases. CDR3 sequence reads: CASSLGGGGALDTQYF. The CDR3 DNA reads TGCGCCAGCAGCTTGGGTGGCGGGGGGGCCTTGGATACGCAGTATTTT.